This passage covers 32 T cell receptor beta chains from one sample sequenced in a study of T cell repertoires in cytomegalovirus infection. TCRdb processed the reads anew with MiXCR; each CDR3 protein has one entry. This table holds around 190,000 distinct CDR3 sequences, under 15% found once. Sequences were obtained from PBMCs. These receptors were taken from a human donor in good health (CMV status not recorded). Some clones in this sample may be carry-over from other donors' samples.

This clonotype has ten or more counts. The chain uses TRBV27 and TRBJ1-1; D is uncertain. The CDR3 is made up of 14 amino acids. In germline, CDR1 is MNHEY, CDR2 SMNVEV (reference sequence). V was pared by 3 bases and J by 1 base, with 9 bases between. Written as DNA, the CDR3 is TGTGCCAGCAGTTTCGACTCCTGGAACACTGAAGCTTTCTTT. It translates to CASSFDSWNTEAFF.

This clonotype was counted ten times or more. The V and J genes are TRBV7-9 and TRBJ2-3; TRBD1 matches 10 bases. Germline V lookup: CDR1 SEHNR, CDR2 FQNEAQ (reference sequence). CDR3 length: 15 amino acids. V shed 6 bases, J shed 6 bases, and the junction held 9 bases outside the gene matches. The CDR3 protein is CASRAGTGAMDTQYF. The CDR3 DNA reads TGTGCCAGCAGAGCTGGGACAGGGGCCATGGATACGCAGTATTTT. Supplemented by reference TRBV7-9 and TRBJ2-3, the full variable domain reads DTGVSQNPRHKITKRGQNVTFRCDPISEHNRLYWYRQTLGQGPEFLTYFQNEAQLEKSRLLSDRFSAERPKGSFSTLEIQRTEQGDSAMYLCASRAGTGAMDTQYFGPGTRLTVL.

This clonotype was recorded a few times. The chain is built from TRBV10-1 and TRBJ1-1; D may be TRBD1 (5 bases). There are 16 residues in the CDR3. Germline CDR1 reads WNHNN; CDR2 reads SYGVQD (reference sequence). V shed 2 bases and J shed 1 base, with 14 bases lying between them. The CDR3 nucleotides read TGCGCCAGCAGTGAGGGACCGGGACCTAAGAACACTGAAGCTTTCTTT. It specifies CASSEGPGPKNTEAFF.

At least ten counts were recorded for this clonotype. The chain links TRBV10-3 to TRBJ1-2; weak D call: TRBD1 (5 bases). The V end lost 8 bases, the J end lost 7 bases, and 11 bases lay between the germline ends. This CDR3 is built from 11 residues. Germline CDR1 ENHRY, CDR2 SYGVKD. CDR3 DNA sequence: TGTGCCATCTCGATCGGGGGTGGCTACACCTTC. It is translated as CAISIGGGYTF.

This clonotype was counted ten times or more. The chain recombines TRBV7-2 with TRBJ2-7; D is unresolved. The CDR3 loop spans 14 amino acids. The germline gives CDR1 SGHTA, CDR2 FQGNSA. Trimming cost V 3 bases and J 3 bases, with 12 bases left between them. The chain's CDR3 is CASSLAVLRYEQYF. DNA for the CDR3: TGTGCCAGCAGCTTGGCGGTACTACGCTACGAGCAGTACTTC.

This clonotype appeared many times. The rearrangement links TRBV6-1 to TRBJ1-5; D is ambiguous. The germline V gene has CDR1 MNHNS and CDR2 SASEGT. Trimming removed 7 bases at V and 0 bases at J, with 4 bases between. CDR3 length equals 12 residues. In DNA, the CDR3 is TGTGCCAGCACCATTAGCAATCAGCCCCAGCATTTT. Translation gives CASTISNQPQHF.

The V and J genes are TRBV5-1 and TRBJ1-1; TRBD1 agrees at 8 bases. The ends lost 4 bases at V and 4 bases at J; junction bases unmatched: 9. The CDR3 has 15 amino acids. Germline CDR1 is SGHRS and CDR2 is YFSETQ. The CDR3: CASSIYGTGTTEAFF. The DNA of the CDR3 is TGCGCCAGCAGCATCTACGGGACAGGAACCACTGAAGCTTTCTTT.

This clonotype was recorded many times. The J gene is TRBJ2-2, the V gene TRBV6-6; TRBD2 aligns across 7 bases. With 4 bases clipped from V and 4 bases from J, the junction kept 6 bases outside the gene matches. This CDR3 spans 15 amino acids. Germline V gives CDR1 MNHNY, CDR2 SVGAGI (reference sequence). CDR3 in amino acids: CASSFREGRTGELFF. CDR3 bases: TGTGCCAGCAGTTTCAGGGAGGGGCGCACCGGGGAGCTGTTTTTT.

The chain is built from TRBV9 and TRBJ2-4, with D possibly matching TRBD2 (7 bases). The CDR3 covers 15 residues. Trimming took off 4 bases at V and 7 bases at J, with 18 bases between the two ends. The V gene's germline CDR1 is SGDLS and CDR2 YYNGEE. CDR3 in DNA: TGTGCCAGCAGCCTCGGGGAGGGGGGGAAGAACATTCAGTACTTC. This sequence encodes CASSLGEGGKNIQYF.

The chain couples TRBV27 to TRBJ1-2; 8 nucleotides agree with TRBD1. Germline assignment: CDR1 MNHEY and CDR2 SMNVEV (reference sequence). The CDR3 length is 16 residues. V trimming: 5 bases; J trimming: 4 bases; junction bases outside the gene matches: 12. The CDR3 loop reads CASSPQPRQGSYGYTF. The CDR3 coding sequence is TGTGCCAGCAGTCCCCAGCCCCGACAGGGGAGCTATGGCTACACCTTC.

This clonotype was detected many times. This chain uses TRBV7-2 with TRBJ2-1; a weak D match, TRBD2 (5 bases). The CDR3 is 18 residues long. Germline V gives CDR1 SGHTA, CDR2 FQGNSA. Deletions cut 1 base from V and 5 bases from J, with 21 bases between. CDR3 DNA sequence: TGTGCCAGCAGCTTAGTCGGACCCGGGATCAAGGTCCACAATGAGCAGTTCTTC. Translating it yields CASSLVGPGIKVHNEQFF.

The V gene is TRBV5-1, the J gene TRBJ2-2; D gene uncertain. Germline V CDR1 and CDR2: SGHRS, YFSETQ. V lost 2 bases and J lost 5, with 13 bases in between. The CDR3 runs 15 residues. CDR3 bases: TGCGCCAGCAGCTTTGCCACCGGACGAACCGGGGAGCTGTTTTTT. It specifies CASSFATGRTGELFF.

Concerning this clonotype: The CDR3 carries no conserved terminal phenylalanine or tryptophan, so it likely arises from a read error. The rearrangement joins TRBV19 to TRBJ2-2; 7 bases fit TRBD1. Germline V gives CDR1 LNHDA, CDR2 SQIVND (reference sequence). The CDR3 is 15 amino acids. Trimming at V came to 6 bases and at J to 5 bases, leaving 9 bases not matched to a gene. CDR3 amino acids: CASSPPGGLTGELFS. For the CDR3, the DNA is TGTGCCAGTAGCCCACCAGGGGGTTTGACCGGGGAGCTGTTTTCT.

The chain uses TRBV2 and TRBJ2-2; no definite D call. The CDR3 totals 14 residues. The V end lost 7 bases, the J end lost 1 base, and 10 bases lay between the germline ends. Germline V CDR1 and CDR2: SNHLY, FYNNEI. DNA of the CDR3: TGTGCCAGCAAGGCTCTACGGAACACCGGGGAGCTGTTTTTT. This gives the protein CASKALRNTGELFF.

This chain connects TRBV29-1 to TRBJ2-5; D may be TRBD1 or TRBD2 (5 bases each). CDR3 length: 15 amino acids. Deletions cut 7 bases from V and 4 bases from J, with 22 bases between. In germline, CDR1 is SQVTM, CDR2 ANQGSEA. DNA of the CDR3: TGCAGCGCCAGCACGCAAGCGCCGAGGGGAGAGACCCAGTACTTC. This gives the protein CSASTQAPRGETQYF.

This clonotype has only a few counts. The V and J genes are TRBV20-1 and TRBJ2-5; 12 bases match TRBD2. Germline V gene lookup returns CDR1 DFQATT and CDR2 SNEGSKA (reference sequence). The CDR3 runs to 16 residues. V dropped 3 bases and J dropped 5; count of bases not matched to a gene: 10. The CDR3 here is CSASPPSGRARETQYF. Here the CDR3 DNA reads TGCAGTGCTAGCCCCCCTAGCGGGAGGGCCAGGGAGACCCAGTACTTC.

This clonotype was counted many times. DNA for the CDR3: TGCAGCGTTGAAGAGGTAGGGGGACTTTCTGGGGCCAACGTCCTGACTTTC. Its translation: CSVEEVGGLSGANVLTF. This chain joins TRBV29-1 and TRBJ2-6; D possibly matches TRBD1 or TRBD2 (6 bases each). The CDR3 is made up of 17 amino acids. Trimming pared 0 bases from V and 1 base from J, leaving 13 bases between. CDR1 and CDR2 (germline): SQVTM, ANQGSEA.

This clonotype was counted ten times or more. This chain links TRBV28 with TRBJ2-1; TRBD2 might be the D (7 bases). CDR1 is MDHEN and CDR2 is SYDVKM in the germline V gene. The CDR3 contains 15 residues. Trimming removed 3 bases from V and 4 bases from J, with 13 bases in between. The CDR3 loop is CASSFGGRGYNEQFF. Written as DNA, the CDR3 is TGTGCCAGCAGTTTCGGGGGGAGGGGGTACAATGAGCAGTTCTTC.

Ten or more counts support this clonotype. V usage is TRBV12-3 or TRBV12-4 and J usage is TRBJ2-2, with 10 bases aligning to TRBD2. This CDR3 has 17 residues. Losses at the gene ends were 3 bases for V and 6 bases for J; bases not matched to a gene: 10. Here the CDR3 DNA reads TGTGCCAGCAGTTTCGGAGGAGCGGGAGGGGGGCCCGGGGAGCTGTTTTTT. This sequence encodes CASSFGGAGGGPGELFF.

In its sample, this clonotype was seen many times. The V gene is TRBV7-4, the J gene TRBJ2-1, with D perhaps TRBD2 (6 bases). The CDR3 covers 17 residues. Trimming cost V 5 bases and J 4 bases, with 21 bases left between them. From germline, CDR1 is SGHVT and CDR2 SQSDAQ. The CDR3 reads CASSARGGDCPYNEQFF. CDR3 DNA: TGTGCCAGCAGCGCACGTGGCGGGGACTGCCCATACAATGAGCAGTTCTTC.

This clonotype has a count of ten or more. This sequence joins TRBV7-6 and TRBJ1-1; D possibly corresponds to TRBD1 (5 bases). V was trimmed by 2 bases and J by 6 bases, leaving 13 bases between them. The germline V gene encodes CDR1 SGHVS and CDR2 FNYEAQ. This CDR3 is 14 amino acids long. CDR3 residues: CASSLKRGDAEAFF. For the CDR3, the DNA is TGTGCCAGCAGCTTAAAACGGGGCGACGCTGAAGCTTTCTTT.

This clonotype was seen only once. This sequence joins TRBV20-1 and TRBJ2-1, with a tentative D call TRBD2 (6 bases). The V and J ends lost 8 bases and 6 bases respectively, with 20 bases between them. The CDR3 runs 14 residues. The germline gives CDR1 DFQATT, CDR2 SNEGSKA (reference sequence). The CDR3 sequence is CSPKSAGFLNEQFF. CDR3 coding DNA: TGCAGTCCTAAGAGTGCGGGATTCCTCAATGAGCAGTTCTTC.

The rearrangement joins TRBV25-1 to TRBJ1-4, with TRBD1 matching 7 bases. Germline values: CDR1 MGHDK, CDR2 SYGVNS. Losses at the gene ends were 5 bases for V and 7 bases for J; bases not matched to a gene: 13. The CDR3 contains 16 residues. The CDR3 bases are TGTGCCAGCAGTCCGTCCAGGGGGGGCTCCGGTGAAAAACTGTTTTTT. Its translation: CASSPSRGGSGEKLFF. Variable domain in full (rest from reference TRBV25-1 and TRBJ1-4): EADIYQTPRYLVIGTGKKITLECSQTMGHDKMYWYQQDPGMELHLIHYSYGVNSTEKGDLSSESTVSRIRTEHFPLTLESARPSHTSQYLCASSPSRGGSGEKLFFGSGTQLSVL.

The genes are TRBV28 and TRBJ1-4; D possibly corresponds to TRBD1 (6 bases). The CDR3 loop spans 15 amino acids. Germline assignment: CDR1 MDHEN and CDR2 SYDVKM. Trimming took 4 bases from V and 4 from J, leaving 13 bases between them. Written as DNA, the CDR3 is TGTGCCAGCAGTTCCCCGGGGGGGCTTAATGAAAAACTGTTTTTT. Protein: CASSSPGGLNEKLFF.

In its sample, this clonotype was seen a few times. The rearrangement joins TRBV28 to TRBJ1-1; unclear D gene. The germline V gene encodes CDR1 MDHEN and CDR2 SYDVKM. The CDR3 sequence is 14 residues long. The V gene lost 2 bases and the J gene lost 1 base, with 8 bases spanning the gap. CDR3 loop: CASSLLGGNTEAFF. In nucleotides, the CDR3 is TGTGCCAGCAGTTTACTGGGAGGGAACACTGAAGCTTTCTTT. The full variable domain, with the rest looked up from reference TRBV28 and TRBJ1-1, is DVKVTQSSRYLVKRTGEKVFLECVQDMDHENMFWYRQDPGLGLRLIYFSYDVKMKEKGDIPEGYSVSREKKERFSLILESASTNQTSMYLCASSLLGGNTEAFFGQGTRLTVV.

The chain joins TRBV24-1 to TRBJ2-3, with 9 bases fitting TRBD2. Germline lookup yields CDR1 KGHDR and CDR2 SFDVKD. J gave up 2 bases and V 5 bases, and 7 bases lay outside the gene matches. This CDR3 has 16 amino acids. The CDR3 coding sequence is TGTGCCACCAGTGCGCGACTAGCGGAAAACACAGATACGCAGTATTTT. This codes for CATSARLAENTDTQYF.

V gene TRBV6-6 combines with J gene TRBJ1-2; 11 nucleotides align to TRBD1. Germline CDR1 and CDR2: MNHNY and SVGAGI (reference sequence). The CDR3 runs to 19 residues. The J segment lost 2 bases and the V segment lost 9 bases, leaving 20 bases of the junction unmatched. The CDR3 nucleotides read TGTGCCAGTAAACCTTCCCACCGGACAGGGGGCATTTTGAACTATGGCTACACCTTC. It translates to CASKPSHRTGGILNYGYTF.

This clonotype came up many times. The chain is built from TRBV6-5 and TRBJ1-3; 7 bases match TRBD1. The CDR3 totals 15 residues. Trimming at V came to 1 base and at J to 3 bases, leaving 3 bases not matched to a gene. Germline V lookup: CDR1 MNHEY, CDR2 SVGAGI. The CDR3 sequence: CASSYLGTDGNTIYF. The CDR3, as DNA: TGTGCCAGCAGTTACTTGGGGACAGATGGAAACACCATATATTTT.

This clonotype has just a few counts. The genes are TRBV29-1 and TRBJ2-1; possibly TRBD2 for D (5 bases). The V gene lost 5 bases and the J gene lost 2 bases, with 16 bases spanning the gap. The CDR3 runs 15 residues. Germline V CDR1 and CDR2: SQVTM, ANQGSEA. The CDR3 loop reads CSVKVVDFTYNEQFF. As DNA, the CDR3 is TGCAGCGTTAAGGTGGTGGACTTTACCTACAATGAGCAGTTCTTC.

At least ten counts were recorded for this clonotype. The chain has TRBV7-2 and TRBJ2-3; 8 bases match TRBD2. The V gene's germline CDR1 is SGHTA and CDR2 FQGNSA. V was clipped by 5 bases and J by 6 bases; unmatched bases: 10. The CDR3 loop spans 15 amino acids. CDR3 in DNA: TGTGCCAGCAGCCAACAGGGCGGCGGGAGGGATACGCAGTATTTT. It specifies CASSQQGGGRDTQYF.

In its sample, this clonotype was seen many times. The chain couples TRBV5-4 to TRBJ2-7; D is perhaps TRBD1 (5 bases). Trimming removed 4 bases from V and 2 bases from J, with 13 bases in between. CDR1 SGHNT and CDR2 YYREEE come from the germline V gene (reference sequence). The CDR3 has 14 residues. This CDR3 is CASSPGAQAYEQYF. CDR3 in DNA: TGTGCCAGCAGCCCTGGGGCACAAGCCTACGAGCAGTACTTC.

The CDR3 sequence is CSRQARGNNEQFF. CDR3 in DNA: TGCAGTCGCCAGGCCAGGGGGAACAATGAGCAGTTCTTC. The genes are TRBV20-1 and TRBJ2-1, with 7 bases that match TRBD1. The V gene's germline CDR1 is DFQATT and CDR2 SNEGSKA (reference sequence). There are 13 residues in the CDR3. The ends lost 8 bases at V and 5 bases at J; junction bases unmatched: 9.